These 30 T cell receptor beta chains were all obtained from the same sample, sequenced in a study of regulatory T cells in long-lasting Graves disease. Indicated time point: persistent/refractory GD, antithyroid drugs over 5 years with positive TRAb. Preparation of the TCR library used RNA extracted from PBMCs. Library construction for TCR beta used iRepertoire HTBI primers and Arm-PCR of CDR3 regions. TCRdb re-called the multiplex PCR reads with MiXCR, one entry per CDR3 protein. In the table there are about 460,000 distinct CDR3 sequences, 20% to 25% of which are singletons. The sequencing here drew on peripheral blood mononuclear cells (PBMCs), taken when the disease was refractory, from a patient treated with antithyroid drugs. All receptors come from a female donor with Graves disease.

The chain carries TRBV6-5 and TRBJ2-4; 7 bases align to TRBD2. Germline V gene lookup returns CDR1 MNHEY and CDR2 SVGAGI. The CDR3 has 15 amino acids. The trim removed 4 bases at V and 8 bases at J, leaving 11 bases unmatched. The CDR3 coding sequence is TGTGCCAGCAGTTTCCTAGCGGCATCCCATGACATTCAGTACTTC. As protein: CASSFLAASHDIQYF.

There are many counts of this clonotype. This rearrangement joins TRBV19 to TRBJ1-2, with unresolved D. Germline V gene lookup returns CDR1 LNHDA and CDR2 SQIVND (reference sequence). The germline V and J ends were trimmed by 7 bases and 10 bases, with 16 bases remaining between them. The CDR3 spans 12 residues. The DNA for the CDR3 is TGTGCCAGTACGGGAATGAGCCTTGACTACACCTTC. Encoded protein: CASTGMSLDYTF.

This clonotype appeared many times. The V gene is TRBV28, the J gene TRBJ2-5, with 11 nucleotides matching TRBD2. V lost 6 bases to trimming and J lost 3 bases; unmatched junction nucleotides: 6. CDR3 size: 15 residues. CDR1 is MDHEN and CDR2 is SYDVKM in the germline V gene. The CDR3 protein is CASSQGLAVKETQYF. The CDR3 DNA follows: TGTGCCAGCAGCCAGGGACTAGCGGTTAAAGAGACCCAGTACTTC.

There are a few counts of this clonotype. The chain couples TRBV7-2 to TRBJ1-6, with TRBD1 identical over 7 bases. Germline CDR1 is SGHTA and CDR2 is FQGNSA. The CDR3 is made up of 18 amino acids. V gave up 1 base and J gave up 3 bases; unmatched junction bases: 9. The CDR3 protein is CASSLVGDRSRYNSPLHF. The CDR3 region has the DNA TGTGCCAGCAGCTTAGTGGGGGACAGATCCCGCTATAATTCACCCCTCCACTTT.

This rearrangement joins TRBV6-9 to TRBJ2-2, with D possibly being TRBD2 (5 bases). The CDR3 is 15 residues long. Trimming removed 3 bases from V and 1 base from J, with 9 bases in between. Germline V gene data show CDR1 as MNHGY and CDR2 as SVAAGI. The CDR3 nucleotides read TGTGCCAGCAGTTACCTAGCAGAGAACACCGGGGAGCTGTTTTTT. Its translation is CASSYLAENTGELFF.

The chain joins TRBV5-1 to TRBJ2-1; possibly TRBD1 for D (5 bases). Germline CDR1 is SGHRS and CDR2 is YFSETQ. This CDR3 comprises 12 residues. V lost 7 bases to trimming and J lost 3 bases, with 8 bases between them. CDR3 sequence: CASGADYNEQFF. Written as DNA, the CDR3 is TGCGCCAGCGGGGCAGACTACAATGAGCAGTTCTTC.

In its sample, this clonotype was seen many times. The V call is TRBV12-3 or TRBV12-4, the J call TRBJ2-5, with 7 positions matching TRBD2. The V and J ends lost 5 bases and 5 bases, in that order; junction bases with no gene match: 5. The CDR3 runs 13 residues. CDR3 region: CASSGTSVETQYF. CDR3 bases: TGTGCCAGCAGTGGCACTAGCGTGGAGACCCAGTACTTC.

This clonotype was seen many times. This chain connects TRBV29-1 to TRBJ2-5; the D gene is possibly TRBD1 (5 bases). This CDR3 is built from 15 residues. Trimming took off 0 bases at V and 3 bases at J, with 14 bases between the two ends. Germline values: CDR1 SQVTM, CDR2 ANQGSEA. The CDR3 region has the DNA TGCAGCGTTGAAGACAGAAAACAGGCGAAAGAGACCCAGTACTTC. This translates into CSVEDRKQAKETQYF.

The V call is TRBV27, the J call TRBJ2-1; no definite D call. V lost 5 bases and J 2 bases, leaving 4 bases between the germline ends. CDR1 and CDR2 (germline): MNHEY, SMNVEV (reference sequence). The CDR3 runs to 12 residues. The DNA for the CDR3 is TGTGCCAGCAGTCCGCCCTACAATGAGCAGTTCTTC. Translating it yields CASSPPYNEQFF.

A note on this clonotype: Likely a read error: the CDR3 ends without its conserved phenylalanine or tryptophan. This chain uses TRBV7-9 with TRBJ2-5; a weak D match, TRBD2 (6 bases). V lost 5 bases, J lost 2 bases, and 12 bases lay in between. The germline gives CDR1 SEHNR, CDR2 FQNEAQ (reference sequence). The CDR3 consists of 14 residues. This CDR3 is CASSEGLAQETQYL. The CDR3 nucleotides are TGTGCCAGCAGCGAGGGACTGGCACAAGAGACCCAGTACCTC.

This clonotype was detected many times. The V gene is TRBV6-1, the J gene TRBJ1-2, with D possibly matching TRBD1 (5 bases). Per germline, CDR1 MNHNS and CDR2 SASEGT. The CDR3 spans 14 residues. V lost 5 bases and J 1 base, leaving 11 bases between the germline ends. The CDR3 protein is CASSRGQNNYGYTF. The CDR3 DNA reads TGTGCCAGCAGTAGAGGACAAAATAACTATGGCTACACCTTC.

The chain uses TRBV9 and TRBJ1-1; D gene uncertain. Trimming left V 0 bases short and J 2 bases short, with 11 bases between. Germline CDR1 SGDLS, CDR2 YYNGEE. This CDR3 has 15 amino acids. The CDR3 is CASSVEGGENTEAFF. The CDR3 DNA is TGTGCCAGCAGCGTAGAGGGCGGGGAAAACACTGAAGCTTTCTTT. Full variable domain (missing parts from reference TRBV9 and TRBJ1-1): DSGVTQTPKHLITATGQRVTLRCSPRSGDLSVYWYQQSLDQGLQFLIQYYNGEERAKGNILERFSAQQFPDLHSELNLSSLELGDSALYFCASSVEGGENTEAFFGQGTRLTVV.

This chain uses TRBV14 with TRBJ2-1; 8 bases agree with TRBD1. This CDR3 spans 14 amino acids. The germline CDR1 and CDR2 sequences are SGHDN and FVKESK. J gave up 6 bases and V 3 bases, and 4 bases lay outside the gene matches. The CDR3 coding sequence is TGTGCCAGCAGCCATGTAACAGGGGGCAATGAGCAGTTCTTC. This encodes CASSHVTGGNEQFF.

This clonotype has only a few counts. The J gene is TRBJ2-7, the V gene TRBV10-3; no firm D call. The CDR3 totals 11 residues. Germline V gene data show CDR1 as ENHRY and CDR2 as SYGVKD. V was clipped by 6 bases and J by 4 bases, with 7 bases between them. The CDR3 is CAISFEYEQYF. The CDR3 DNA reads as TGTGCCATCAGCTTTGAATACGAGCAGTACTTC.

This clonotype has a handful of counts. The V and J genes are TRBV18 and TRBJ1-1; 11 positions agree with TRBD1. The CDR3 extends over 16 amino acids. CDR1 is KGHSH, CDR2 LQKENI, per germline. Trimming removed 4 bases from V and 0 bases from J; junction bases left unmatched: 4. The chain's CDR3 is CASSRGQGALNTEAFF. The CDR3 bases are TGTGCCAGCTCACGAGGACAGGGGGCCCTGAACACTGAAGCTTTCTTT.

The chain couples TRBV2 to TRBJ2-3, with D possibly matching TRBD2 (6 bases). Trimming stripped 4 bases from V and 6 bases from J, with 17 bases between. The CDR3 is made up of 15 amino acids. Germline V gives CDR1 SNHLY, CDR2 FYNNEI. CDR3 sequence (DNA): TGTGCCAGCAGTGGGGACTCTGTTGGTGCCGATACGCAGTATTTT. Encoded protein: CASSGDSVGADTQYF.

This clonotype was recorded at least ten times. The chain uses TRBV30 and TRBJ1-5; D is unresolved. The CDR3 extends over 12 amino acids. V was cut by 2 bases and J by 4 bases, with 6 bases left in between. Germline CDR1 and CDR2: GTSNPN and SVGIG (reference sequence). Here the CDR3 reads CAWSPGNQPQHF. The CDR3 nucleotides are TGTGCCTGGAGTCCTGGGAATCAGCCCCAGCATTTT.

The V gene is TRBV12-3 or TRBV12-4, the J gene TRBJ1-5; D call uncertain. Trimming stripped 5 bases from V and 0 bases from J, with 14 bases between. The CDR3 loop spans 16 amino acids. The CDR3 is CASSLEAGASNQPQHF. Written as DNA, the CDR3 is TGTGCCAGCAGTCTAGAGGCGGGAGCTAGCAATCAGCCCCAGCATTTT.

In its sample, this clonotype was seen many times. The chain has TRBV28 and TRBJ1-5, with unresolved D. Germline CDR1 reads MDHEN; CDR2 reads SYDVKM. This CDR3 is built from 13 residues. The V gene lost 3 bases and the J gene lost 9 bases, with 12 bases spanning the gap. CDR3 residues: CASSFRDPRPQHF. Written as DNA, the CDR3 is TGTGCCAGCAGTTTTAGAGACCCGCGGCCCCAGCATTTT. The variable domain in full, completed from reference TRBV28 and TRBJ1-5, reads DVKVTQSSRYLVKRTGEKVFLECVQDMDHENMFWYRQDPGLGLRLIYFSYDVKMKEKGDIPEGYSVSREKKERFSLILESASTNQTSMYLCASSFRDPRPQHFGDGTRLSIL.

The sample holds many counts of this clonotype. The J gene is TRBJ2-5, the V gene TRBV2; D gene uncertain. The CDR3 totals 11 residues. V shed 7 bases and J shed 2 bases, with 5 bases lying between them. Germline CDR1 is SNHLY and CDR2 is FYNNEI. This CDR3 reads CASNLQETQYF. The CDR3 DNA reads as TGTGCCAGCAATCTACAAGAGACCCAGTACTTC. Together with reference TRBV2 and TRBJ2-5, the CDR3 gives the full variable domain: EPEVTQTPSHQVTQMGQEVILRCVPISNHLYFYWYRQILGQKVEFLVSFYNNEISEKSEIFDDQFSVERPDGSNFTLKIRSTKLEDSAMYFCASNLQETQYFGPGTRLLVL.

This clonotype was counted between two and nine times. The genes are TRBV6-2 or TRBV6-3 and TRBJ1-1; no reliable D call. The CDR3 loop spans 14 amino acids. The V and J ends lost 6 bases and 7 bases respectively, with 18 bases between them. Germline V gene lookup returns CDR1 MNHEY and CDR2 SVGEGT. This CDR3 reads CASSTWTQVDEAFF. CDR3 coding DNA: TGTGCCAGCAGCACATGGACGCAGGTAGATGAAGCTTTCTTT.

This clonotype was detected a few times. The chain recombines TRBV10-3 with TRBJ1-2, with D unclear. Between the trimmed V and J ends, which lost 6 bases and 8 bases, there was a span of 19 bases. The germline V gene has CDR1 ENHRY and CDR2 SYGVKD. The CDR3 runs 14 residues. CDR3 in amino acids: CAIRARVMVFGYTF. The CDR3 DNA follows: TGTGCCATCAGAGCGAGGGTTATGGTGTTCGGCTACACCTTC.

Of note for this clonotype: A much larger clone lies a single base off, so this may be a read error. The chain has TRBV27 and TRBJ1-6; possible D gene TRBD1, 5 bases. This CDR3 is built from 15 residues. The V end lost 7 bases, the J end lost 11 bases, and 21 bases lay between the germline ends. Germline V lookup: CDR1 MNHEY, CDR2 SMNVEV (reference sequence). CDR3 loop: CASMTGTDLRPPLHF. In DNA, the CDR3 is TGTGCCAGCATGACGGGGACGGATTTACGGCCACCCCTCCACTTT.

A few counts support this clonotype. The CDR3 is CASRQDLYEQYF. CDR3 sequence (DNA): TGCGCCAGCCGACAGGACCTCTACGAGCAGTACTTC. This chain uses TRBV5-1 with TRBJ2-7, with D perhaps matching TRBD1 (6 bases). Trimming shortened V by 7 bases and J by 3 bases, and 11 bases separated the two germline ends. The CDR3 covers 12 residues. Germline loops: CDR1 SGHRS, CDR2 YFSETQ.

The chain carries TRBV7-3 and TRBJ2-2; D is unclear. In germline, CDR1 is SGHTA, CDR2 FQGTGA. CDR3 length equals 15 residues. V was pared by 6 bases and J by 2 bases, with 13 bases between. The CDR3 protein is CASSQEAENTGELFF. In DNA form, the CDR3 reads TGTGCCAGCAGTCAAGAGGCGGAAAACACCGGGGAGCTGTTTTTT.

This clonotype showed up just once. As DNA, the CDR3 is TGTGCCAGCAGGAGGACAGGTAGCTCGGGCAATGAGCAGTTCTTC. This encodes CASRRTGSSGNEQFF. The chain combines TRBV2 with TRBJ2-1; 7 nucleotides agree with TRBD1. CDR3 size: 15 residues. Germline CDR1 reads SNHLY; CDR2 reads FYNNEI. V lost 6 bases to trimming and J lost 6 bases; unmatched junction nucleotides: 11.

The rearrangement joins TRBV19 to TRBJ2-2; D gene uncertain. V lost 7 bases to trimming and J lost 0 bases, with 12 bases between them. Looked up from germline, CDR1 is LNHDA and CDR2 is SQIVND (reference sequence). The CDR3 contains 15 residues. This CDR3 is CASILGSSNTGELFF. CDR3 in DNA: TGTGCCAGTATATTAGGGTCTTCGAACACCGGGGAGCTGTTTTTT.

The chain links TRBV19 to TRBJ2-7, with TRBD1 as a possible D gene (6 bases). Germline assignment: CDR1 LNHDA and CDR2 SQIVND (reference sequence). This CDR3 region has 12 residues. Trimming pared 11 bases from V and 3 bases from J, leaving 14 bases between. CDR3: CACSGQSYEQYF. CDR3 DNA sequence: TGTGCCTGCTCAGGACAGAGCTACGAGCAGTACTTC.

The CDR3 DNA follows: TGTGCCAGCAGCTTACAGGGGGCAGAATACGAGCAGTACTTC. This gives the protein CASSLQGAEYEQYF. The V gene is TRBV7-9, the J gene TRBJ2-7; 8 bases agree with TRBD1. Trimming took 2 bases from V and 4 from J; bases not matched to a gene: 4. Germline CDR1 is SEHNR and CDR2 is FQNEAQ (reference sequence). The CDR3 spans 14 residues.

For the CDR3, the DNA is TGTGCCAGTACCAAGATAGCGGGAGTGAGAAACAATGAGCAGTTCTTC. Translating gives CASTKIAGVRNNEQFF. The chain recombines TRBV19 with TRBJ2-1, with 9 bases identical to TRBD2. Germline CDR1 is LNHDA and CDR2 is SQIVND (reference sequence). V lost 7 bases and J lost 5; bases outside the gene matches: 12. The CDR3 length is 16 residues.